Listed below are T cell receptor beta chains from one sample, sequenced in a study of a mutant IDH1 vaccine in newly diagnosed glioma. The antigens of these receptors remain unknown. Sequenced by immunoSEQ multiplex PCR; TCRdb stores in-frame clones only, minus some. The sample has more than 35,000 clones; roughly 79% are singletons. The material sequenced was PBMCs, taken from a glioma patient whose treatment included an IDH1 peptide vaccine. The source of these receptors is a man between 40 and 49 years old with glioma. The CDR3 runs from the conserved cysteine through the conserved F or W. D genes are given only for firm matches. A row's size may be missing; if present it is once, few, many or a size class.

cdr3_nt	cdr3_aa	cdr3_length	v_call	j_call	d_call	clone_size
TGTGCTAGCAGCTTAGGGCTGAACTCTGGAAACACCATATATTTT	CASSLGLNSGNTIYF	15	TRBV7-6	TRBJ1-3	NA	NA
TGTGCCAGCAGCTTCAAAGCACCCGGGGAGCTGTTTTTT	CASSFKAPGELFF	13	TRBV7-2	TRBJ2-2	NA	few
TGCGCCAGCACCCCGTTGGCGACTAGCGGGTCGGGAACCGGGGAGCTGTTTTTT	CASTPLATSGSGTGELFF	18	TRBV4-3	TRBJ2-2	TRBD2	NA
TGCGCCAGCAGCTTGGTCCCGAACACTGAAGCTTTCTTT	CASSLVPNTEAFF	13	TRBV5-1	TRBJ1-1	NA	once
TGTGCCTCCGCGAATGGAGTCACGGGGACCCAGTACTTC	CASANGVTGTQYF	13	TRBV30	TRBJ2-5	NA	few
TGTGCCAGCAGCTTAGTGGCAGGACTATATGGCTACACCTTC	CASSLVAGLYGYTF	14	TRBV13	TRBJ1-2	NA	NA
TGTGCCAGCAGCGTACAGGCCAAAAACATTCAGTACTTC	CASSVQAKNIQYF	13	TRBV9	TRBJ2-4	NA	NA
TGTGCCAGCTCACCGGAGGGGGGATCCCGCCAGCCCCAGCATTTT	CASSPEGGSRQPQHF	15	TRBV18	TRBJ1-5	NA	NA
TGTGCCAGCAGCGTAGATCCGGCTACTGGGACCCAGTACTTC	CASSVDPATGTQYF	14	TRBV9	TRBJ2-5	NA	NA
TGTGCCAGCAGCGGTGACAGGGGGCCTGTCGAGCAGTACTTC	CASSGDRGPVEQYF	14	TRBV5-6	TRBJ2-7	TRBD1	NA
TGTGCCAGCAGCGTAGAGTTAAGGCAGGGCCCTTACAATGAGCAGTTCTTC	CASSVELRQGPYNEQFF	17	TRBV9	TRBJ2-1	NA	NA
TGCGCCAGCAGCCAAGCTCAACGGCTAACGCAGTATTTT	CASSQAQRLTQYF	13	TRBV4-1	TRBJ2-3	NA	NA
TGTGCCAGCAGTGAAAGCGGGCCTTATAGCAATCAGCCCCAGCATTTT	CASSESGPYSNQPQHF	16	TRBV6-1	TRBJ1-5	NA	NA
TGTGCCAGCAGCTTAGGAGGGACAGGGCTCGGCTACACCTTC	CASSLGGTGLGYTF	14	TRBV7-2	TRBJ1-2	TRBD1	NA
TGTGCCAGCTCACCTTGGAGTGCTGGGGCCAACGTCCTGACTTTC	CASSPWSAGANVLTF	15	TRBV18	TRBJ2-6	NA	NA
TGTGCCAGCAGAACAGGGAAATCGGGAAAACTGTTTTTT	CASRTGKSGKLFF	13	TRBV27	TRBJ1-4	NA	NA
TGTGCCAGCAGCGACCGGGAGGGGCTGGGCCACGAGCAGTACTTC	CASSDREGLGHEQYF	15	TRBV7-9	TRBJ2-7	TRBD2	NA
TGTGCCAGCAGCTTAGCGGGGATGGTGAACGAGCAGTACTTC	CASSLAGMVNEQYF	14	TRBV7-2	TRBJ2-7	NA	NA
TGCGCCAGCAGCCAAGCTTGGGGGGGGGAAGAAAAACTGTTTTTT	CASSQAWGGEEKLFF	15	TRBV4-3	TRBJ1-4	NA	NA
TGTGCCAGCAGTGGGTGGGGGGCAGACGAGCAGTACTTC	CASSGWGADEQYF	13	TRBV25-1	TRBJ2-7	NA	NA
TGTGCCAGCAGCTTTGGTGGGAAGACCCAGTACTTC	CASSFGGKTQYF	12	TRBV11-2	TRBJ2-5	NA	NA
TGCGCCAGCAGCCTCTCGGACAGGCTGAACACTGAAGCTTTCTTT	CASSLSDRLNTEAFF	15	TRBV4-3	TRBJ1-1	TRBD1	NA
TGTGCTAGTGGTTTGGTATGGTCAGGTCAGGACAATCCTCGAGGCCTTGGGAATCAGCCCCAGCATTTT	CASGLVWSGQDNPRGLGNQPQHF	23	TRBV12-5	TRBJ1-5	NA	few
TGTGCCAGCAGTTACGGAATCTCTGGAAACACCATATATTTT	CASSYGISGNTIYF	14	TRBV6-5	TRBJ1-3	NA	NA
TGTGCCAGCAGCTTTGGAGCGGGAGTGCCGTCTGGGGCCAACGTCCTGACTTTC	CASSFGAGVPSGANVLTF	18	TRBV7-2	TRBJ2-6	TRBD2	NA
TGTGCCAGCAGCGACAGAGGTCGGTTTCTGTACTTC	CASSDRGRFLYF	12	TRBV7-2	TRBJ2-7	NA	NA
TGTGCCAGCAGCCAAGATTGGAACACCCAAGAGACCCAGTACTTC	CASSQDWNTQETQYF	15	TRBV14	TRBJ2-5	NA	NA
TGTGCCAGCAGCTTAAGGACTAGCGGGGGGGCCTACGAGCAGTACTTC	CASSLRTSGGAYEQYF	16	TRBV7-2	TRBJ2-7	TRBD2	NA
TGTGCCAGCAGTTACGCCGGGACTAGCTCCTACAATGAGCAGTTCTTC	CASSYAGTSSYNEQFF	16	TRBV6-5	TRBJ2-1	TRBD2	few